Many counts were recorded for the clone carrying this T cell receptor (beta chain). Its antigen is unidentified. From the RT-PCR reads, TCRdb called clonotypes with MiXCR, one entry per CDR3 protein. The data show over 800,000 distinct CDR3 sequences, 21% seen once. The CDR3 covers 16 residues. After removal of 0 bases from V and 4 bases from J, the junction contained 0 bases not matched to a gene. From germline, CDR1 is SGHDT and CDR2 YYEEEE. The data were obtained in a study of response to subunit inactivated influenza vaccine. General study findings and limits: The authors proposed limited new T cell recruitment per seasonal influenza vaccination.

The sequences come from PBMCs from blood, collected less than 6 days after vaccination. The chain combines TRBV5-6 with TRBJ2-1; 14 bases map to TRBD2. The TCR originated in a middle-aged man who received an inactivated influenza vaccine. The CDR3 spells CASSLGLAGGYNEQFF. The CDR3 bases are TGTGCCAGCAGCTTGGGACTAGCGGGGGGGTACAATGAGCAGTTCTTC. Based on the CDR3 plus reference TRBV5-6 and TRBJ2-1, the full variable domain is DAGVTQSPTHLIKTRGQQVTLRCSPKSGHDTVSWYQQALGQGPQFIFQYYEEEERQRGNFPDRFSGHQFPNYSSELNVNALLLGDSALYLCASSLGLAGGYNEQFFGPGTRLTVL.